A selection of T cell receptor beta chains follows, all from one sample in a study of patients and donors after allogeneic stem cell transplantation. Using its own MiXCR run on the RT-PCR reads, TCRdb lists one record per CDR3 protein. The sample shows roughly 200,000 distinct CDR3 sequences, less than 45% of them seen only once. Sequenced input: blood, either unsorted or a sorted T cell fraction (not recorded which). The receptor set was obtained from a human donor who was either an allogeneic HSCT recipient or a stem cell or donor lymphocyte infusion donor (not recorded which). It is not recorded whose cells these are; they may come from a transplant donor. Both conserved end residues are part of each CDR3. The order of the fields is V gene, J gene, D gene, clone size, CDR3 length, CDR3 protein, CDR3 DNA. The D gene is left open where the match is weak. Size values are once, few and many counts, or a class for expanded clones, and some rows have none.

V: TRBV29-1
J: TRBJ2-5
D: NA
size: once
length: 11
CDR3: CSVEAGGTQYF
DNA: TGCAGCGTTGAAGCCGGAGGGACCCAGTACTTC

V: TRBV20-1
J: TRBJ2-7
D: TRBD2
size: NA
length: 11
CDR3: CSVDGRVEQYF
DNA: TGCAGTGTAGACGGGAGGGTCGAGCAGTACTTC

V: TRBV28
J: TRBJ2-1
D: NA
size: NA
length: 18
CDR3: CASSSTLWSRGPYNEQFF
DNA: TGTGCCAGCAGTTCCACCCTTTGGTCGCGGGGACCTTACAATGAGCAGTTCTTC

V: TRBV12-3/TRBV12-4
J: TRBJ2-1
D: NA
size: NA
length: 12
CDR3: CASSQARREQFF
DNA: TGTGCCAGCAGTCAAGCCAGGAGGGAGCAGTTCTTC

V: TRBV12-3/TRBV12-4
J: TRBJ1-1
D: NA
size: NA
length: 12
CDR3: CASISGNTEAFF
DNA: TGTGCCAGCATTTCCGGGAACACTGAAGCTTTCTTT

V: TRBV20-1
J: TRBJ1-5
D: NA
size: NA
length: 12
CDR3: CSVTGNNQPQHF
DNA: TGCAGTGTAACAGGGAACAATCAGCCCCAGCATTTT

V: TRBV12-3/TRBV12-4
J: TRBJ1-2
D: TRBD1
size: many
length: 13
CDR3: CASSSRQGYGYTF
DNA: TGTGCCAGCAGTTCAAGACAGGGTTATGGCTACACCTTC

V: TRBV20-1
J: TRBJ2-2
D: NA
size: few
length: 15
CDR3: CSARVVEANTGELFF
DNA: TGCAGTGCTAGAGTGGTGGAGGCCAACACCGGGGAGCTGTTTTTT

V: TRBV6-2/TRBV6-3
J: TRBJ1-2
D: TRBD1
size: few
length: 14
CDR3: CASSSVDREHGYTF
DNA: TGTGCCAGCAGTTCCGTCGACAGGGAACACGGCTACACCTTC

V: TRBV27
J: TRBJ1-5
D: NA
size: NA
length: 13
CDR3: CASSLYEAQPQHF
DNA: TGTGCCAGCAGTTTATATGAAGCTCAGCCCCAGCATTTT

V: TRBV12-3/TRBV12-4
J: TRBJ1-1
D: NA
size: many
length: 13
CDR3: CASSLAANTEAFF
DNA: TGTGCCAGCAGTTTAGCGGCGAACACTGAAGCTTTCTTT

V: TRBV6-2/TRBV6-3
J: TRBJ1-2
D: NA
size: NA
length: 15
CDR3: CASSYSGDPNYGYTF
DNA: TGTGCCAGCAGTTACTCAGGCGACCCTAACTATGGCTACACCTTC

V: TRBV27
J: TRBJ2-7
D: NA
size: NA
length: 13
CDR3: CASSFQITYEQYF
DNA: TGTGCCAGCAGTTTCCAGATTACCTACGAGCAGTACTTC

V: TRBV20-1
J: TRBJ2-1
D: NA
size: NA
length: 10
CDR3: CSAGINEQFF
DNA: TGCAGTGCTGGCATTAATGAGCAGTTCTTC

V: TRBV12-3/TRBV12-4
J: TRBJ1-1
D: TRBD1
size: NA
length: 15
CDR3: CASSFDREKRTEAFF
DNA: TGTGCCAGCAGTTTCGACAGGGAAAAGAGGACTGAAGCTTTCTTT

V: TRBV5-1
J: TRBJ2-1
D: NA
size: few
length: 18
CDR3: CASSTSGAIWRADNEQFF
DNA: TGCGCCAGCAGCACCTCCGGGGCCATTTGGAGGGCAGACAATGAGCAGTTCTTC

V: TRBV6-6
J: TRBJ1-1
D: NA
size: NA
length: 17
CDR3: CASSYSLDPDLNTEAFF
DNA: TGTGCCAGCAGTTACTCGCTTGATCCGGACCTGAACACTGAAGCTTTCTTT

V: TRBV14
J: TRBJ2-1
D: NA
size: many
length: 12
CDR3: CASSQELGEQFF
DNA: TGTGCCAGCAGCCAAGAGTTGGGTGAGCAGTTCTTC

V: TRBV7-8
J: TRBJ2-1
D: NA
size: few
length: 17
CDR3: CASSTRGRERSYNEQFF
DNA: TGTGCCAGCAGCACCCGGGGGCGGGAGCGGTCGTACAATGAGCAGTTCTTC

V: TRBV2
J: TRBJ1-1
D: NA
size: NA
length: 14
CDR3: CASSPTATYTEAFF
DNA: TGTGCCAGCAGCCCGACAGCAACTTACACTGAAGCTTTCTTT

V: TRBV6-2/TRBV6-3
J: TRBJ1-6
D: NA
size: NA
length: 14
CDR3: CASSSRGREAPLHF
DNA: TGTGCCAGCAGTAGCAGGGGCCGTGAGGCACCCCTCCACTTT

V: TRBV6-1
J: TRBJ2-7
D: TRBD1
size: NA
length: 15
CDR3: CASYPGGVRSYEQYF
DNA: TGTGCCAGCTACCCAGGGGGTGTGCGCTCCTACGAGCAGTACTTC

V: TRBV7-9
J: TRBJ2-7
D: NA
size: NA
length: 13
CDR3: CASSLEDAYEQYF
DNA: TGTGCCAGCAGCTTAGAGGACGCCTACGAGCAGTACTTC

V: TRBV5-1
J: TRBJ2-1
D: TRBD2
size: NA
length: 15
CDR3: CASSSGLAHENEQFF
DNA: TGCGCCAGCAGCTCCGGACTAGCCCACGAGAATGAGCAGTTCTTC

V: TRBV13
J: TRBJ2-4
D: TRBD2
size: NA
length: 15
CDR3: CASSLVSSGRNIQYF
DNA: TGTGCCAGCAGCTTAGTGTCTAGCGGGAGGAACATTCAGTACTTC

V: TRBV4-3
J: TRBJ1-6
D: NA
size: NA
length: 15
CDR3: CASSQSQRSNSPLHF
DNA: TGCGCCAGCAGCCAGTCACAGCGATCAAATTCACCCCTCCACTTT

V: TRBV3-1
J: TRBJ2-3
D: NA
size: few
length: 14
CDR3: CASSQEPGTDTQYF
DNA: TGTGCCAGCAGCCAAGAACCCGGCACAGATACGCAGTATTTT

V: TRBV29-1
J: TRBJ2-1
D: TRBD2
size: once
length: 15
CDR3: CSVEGGREGYNEQFF
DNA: TGCAGCGTTGAAGGTGGACGGGAGGGCTACAATGAGCAGTTCTTC

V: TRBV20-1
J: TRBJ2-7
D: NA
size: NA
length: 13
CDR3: CSARDRGTGEQYF
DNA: TGCAGTGCTAGAGATAGGGGTACCGGCGAGCAGTACTTC

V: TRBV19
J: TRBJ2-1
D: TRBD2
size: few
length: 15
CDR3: CASSIGLAGGYEQFF
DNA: TGTGCCAGTAGTATTGGACTAGCGGGAGGGTATGAGCAGTTCTTC